This TCR beta chain was sequenced in a study of PD-L1 blockade in urothelial cancer (dated by TCRdb to the late 2010s). Looking at the study overall: Therapy was started in 2014 for all patients, and atezolizumab 1,200 mg was administered intravenously every 3 weeks. Blood samples were analyzed 3 weeks after the start of treatment (second dose) and 6 weeks after the start of treatment. Whole exome sequencing and RNA sequencing of pretreatment tumors were performed alongside TCR sequencing in the same patients. Somatic, immune and clinical correlates of response to PD-L1 blockade with atezolizumab in urothelial cancer were the focus of an exploratory multi-omic analysis. Durable clinical benefit was defined as a progression-free survival longer than 6 months, and TCR features were additionally tested against progression-free survival and overall survival. About nine tenths of the roughly 29 patients were males with bladder-origin urothelial cancer, and 18 of 29 reported a prior smoking history. Pretreatment blood TCR-seq was available for about 27 patients, at least one posttreatment blood collection was obtained for roughly 25 patients, and tumor TCR-seq was available for roughly 25 patients. Durable clinical benefit was achieved by nine patients but not by the remaining 20. An ECOG performance status of 0 or 1 was recorded for the patients, and 0 to 3 prior chemotherapy regimens had been received by the patients. Blood samples gave median yields of approximately 130,000 T cells and tens of thousands of unique TCRs, along with a median clonality of roughly 0.08. Pretreatment tumor samples and matched peripheral blood, collected serially before and after atezolizumab treatment, underwent TCR sequencing.

Between the V and J ends, shortened by 0 bases and 6 bases respectively, the junction contains 6 bases. Per the germline V gene (reference sequence), DFQATT is the CDR1 and SNEGSKA is the CDR2. Including cysteine and phenylalanine, the CDR3 has 11 amino acids. Of the read, only the CDR3 DNA is kept; its 33 bases are in frame from base 1. To estimate absolute template abundance from read counts, synthetic TCR analog templates were spiked into each PCR. Using the immunoSEQ assay, TCRbeta CDR3 regions were amplified from genomic DNA with bias-controlled V and J gene primers. Sequencing of rearranged TCRbeta segments was performed at approximately 20X coverage. As for how the authors treated the data: Sequencing errors were corrected by clustering, and CDR3s were annotated against IMGT so that V, D and J genes could be assigned. Downstream analyses used only productive TCRbeta rearrangements, leaving out any out-of-frame or stop-codon sequences. Clonality was computed as one minus Shannon entropy normalized by the log of the number of unique productive sequences. Clones differing between time points or between blood and tumor were identified by Fisher's exact test with Benjamini-Hochberg correction at adjusted p below 0.01. The table was pulled from immuneACCESS by TCRdb, which kept in-frame rearrangements only. Such tables lose some clones; where checked, under half of the loss comes from unresolved V genes, and the rest has no known cause. Clone size and the V and J calls come from that table; the DNA yielded D and trimming. Recorded for this sample are about 93,000 clones; nearly 90% of them occurred a single time. In total, the top ten clones hold around 1.7% of the sample.

Broad study findings and their caveats: Patients with durable benefit showed greater expansion of tumor-associated TCR clones in peripheral blood 3 weeks after starting treatment (n of about 20, p = 0.022). A pretreatment peripheral blood TCR clonality below the median was linked to improved progression-free and overall survival. Because the sample size was small (n ≈ 30) and many exploratory analyses were performed, the results are intended to be hypothesis-generating.

With regard to this clone: Its antigen is currently not known. Base qualities were left out, and no much larger clone turns up one base away.

This sample's time point label indicates: pretreatment peripheral blood. A total of 25 to 30 patients with locally advanced or metastatic urothelial carcinoma, treated at Memorial Sloan Kettering on a trial protocol, made up the cohort. Peripheral blood mononuclear cells were collected pretreatment and during treatment, with between 1 and 8 total time points per patient. The Qiagen DNeasy Blood extraction kit was used to purify genomic DNA from total PBMCs and tumor samples. PBMCs were collected pretreatment and during treatment, and were isolated and stored as previously described. The receptor was derived from a man aged 55 to 70 with urothelial cancer. This sequence uses TRBV20-1 and TRBJ2-7; the D gene cannot be named for sure. The material sequenced was PBMCs, taken around atezolizumab (anti-PD-L1) treatment. This receptor carries the CDR3 CSARDSVEQYF. The DNA sequence is as follows: TGCAGTGCTAGAGATTCCGTCGAGCAGTACTTC.